The clone carrying this T cell receptor beta chain was detected a few times. Per the germline V gene, CDR1 is SGHTA and CDR2 is FQGNSA. Deletions cut 5 bases from V and 0 bases from J, with 14 bases between. This CDR3 region has 16 residues. MiXCR, applied by TCRdb to the 5' RACE reads, yields one record per CDR3 protein. The sample has hundreds of thousands of distinct CDR3 sequences, about 12% seen once. The data belong to a study of T cells after yellow fever vaccination. Sequenced here: PBMCs, sampled on the day of the yellow fever booster vaccination. This clonotype originated in a young man who received the YFV17D yellow fever vaccine. V gene TRBV7-2 combines with J gene TRBJ2-1; D is perhaps TRBD2 (6 bases). CDR3 in amino acids: CASSRTSISSYNEQFF. In DNA, the CDR3 is TGTGCCAGCAGCCGCACTAGCATTAGCTCCTACAATGAGCAGTTCTTC.